The source of this T cell receptor beta chain is a study of shared clonotypes between healthy human individuals. In the case of this clone: What it binds is unknown.

Trimming removed 4 bases from V and 10 bases from J, with 20 bases in between. Germline V gives CDR1 SGHKS, CDR2 YYEKEE (reference sequence). The CDR3 contains 14 residues. The protocol was immunoSEQ multiplex PCR, while the TCRdb copy is restricted to in-frame clones and leaves out a portion. The sample records under 1,100,000 clones, 65% to 80% being singletons. Study conclusions and caveats: Memory subsets generally showed smaller estimated richness than naive subsets did.

This rearrangement joins TRBV5-5 to TRBJ2-5; possibly TRBD1 for D (5 bases). The receptor was derived from a man younger than 30 in good health. The sequencing input was memory CD4+ T cells sorted from blood. This sample's subset: CD45RA-negative fraction. CDR3 in DNA: TGTGCCAGCAGCCTACAGGCCCTGGCGTTCAACCAGTACTTC. It yields the protein CASSLQALAFNQYF.